The clone carrying this T cell receptor (beta chain) has more than one count but fewer than ten. The data originate from a study of blood T cells in healthy people across ages. A second PCR, run for roughly 7 to 12 cycles, used a sample-barcoded 5' primer plus a J-beta primer mix. TCRdb reprocessed the 5' RACE reads via MiXCR and lists one record per CDR3 protein. The sample comprises 600,000 to 650,000 distinct CDR3 sequences, roughly 53% of which are singletons, and around 37% rests with the top ten. The CDR3 contains 15 residues. The V gene's germline CDR1 is SQVTM and CDR2 ANQGSEA. Between the trimmed V and J ends, which lost 5 bases and 5 bases, there was a span of 19 bases. Each donor had roughly 10 milliliters of peripheral blood drawn.

The specimen sequenced was blood. This chain connects TRBV29-1 to TRBJ2-1; tentatively, D is TRBD1 or TRBD2 (5 bases each). This receptor was obtained from a man in his 60s in good health. CDR3 DNA sequence: TGCAGCGTTCGGCAGGGTGGGGAGTGGGACAATGAGCAGTTCTTC. Protein sequence: CSVRQGGEWDNEQFF.